The clone carrying this TCR beta chain was counted at least ten times. Its antigen is undetermined. The entry originates in a study of spatial heterogeneity in lung cancer. Whole-study results and caveats: Quantities of ubiquitous and regional expanded TCRs paralleled ubiquitous and regional nonsynonymous mutations, respectively. Tumors with more nonsynonymous mutations had more expanded intratumoral alpha and beta TCRs.

The CDR3 length is 13 residues. Trimming pared 2 bases from V and 0 bases from J, leaving 3 bases between. Looked up from germline, CDR1 is SGHKS and CDR2 is YYEKEE (reference sequence). MiXCR, applied by TCRdb to the 5' RACE reads, yields one record per CDR3 protein. This sample carries fewer than 8,500 distinct CDR3 sequences, about 8% of them seen once, and the ten largest clones take 4.2%. The time point is: sample taken at primary tumor resection. The approximately 78 donors had untreated early-stage non-small cell lung cancer. Sequencing used lung tumor tissue, obtained at surgery. V is TRBV5-5 and J is TRBJ1-5; no reliable D call. This TCR derives from a male donor with early-stage non-small cell lung cancer. The CDR3 nucleotides are TGTGCCAGCAGCTTCTATAGCAATCAGCCCCAGCATTTT. Amino acids: CASSFYSNQPQHF.